These 9 T cell receptor beta chains were all obtained from the same sample, sequenced in a study of blood T cell repertoires in COVID-19. Sequencing was performed with immunoSEQ multiplex PCR; in TCRdb, only in-frame clones are kept and a portion is missing. This table has some 140,000 clones, approximately 85% appearing once. Sequenced material: peripheral blood. These receptors all come from a human donor in a cohort sampled during active COVID-19.

This chain links TRBV6-2 or TRBV6-3 with TRBJ2-3, with 10 bases aligning to TRBD2. With V trimmed by 5 bases and J by 2 bases, 7 bases remained unmatched. CDR3 size: 16 residues. Germline V CDR1 and CDR2: MNHEY, SVGEGT. CDR3 bases: TGTGCCAGCAGTGCGCGGACTAGCGGCGACACAGATACGCAGTATTTT. Protein: CASSARTSGDTDTQYF.

This rearrangement joins TRBV5-1 to TRBJ2-3; 7 bases align to TRBD1. Germline V gives CDR1 SGHRS, CDR2 YFSETQ. Trimming took 1 base from V and 4 from J; bases not matched to a gene: 9. The CDR3 length is 16 residues. CDR3 region: CASSLSLRQGPDTQYF. The CDR3 DNA reads TGCGCCAGCAGCTTGAGTTTACGACAGGGACCAGATACGCAGTATTTT. Complete variable domain (other parts from reference TRBV5-1 and TRBJ2-3): KAGVTQTPRYLIKTRGQQVTLSCSPISGHRSVSWYQQTPGQGLQFLFEYFSETQRNKGNFPGRFSGRQFSNSRSEMNVSTLELGDSALYLCASSLSLRQGPDTQYFGPGTRLTVL.

The chain couples TRBV19 to TRBJ1-6, with 7 bases fitting TRBD1. Unmatched junction bases numbered 9, after V lost 5 bases and J lost 8 bases. CDR1 is LNHDA and CDR2 is SQIVND in the germline V gene (reference sequence). The CDR3 has 15 amino acids. CDR3 in amino acids: CASSLQGQRDSPLHF. As DNA, the CDR3 is TGTGCCAGTAGTCTTCAGGGACAGCGGGATTCACCCCTCCACTTT.

The rearrangement links TRBV3-1 (or the pseudogene TRBV3-2) to TRBJ1-2, with 12 bases identical to TRBD1. Germline-derived CDR1 and CDR2 are LGHDT and YNNKEL (reference sequence). The CDR3 covers 18 residues. With 5 bases clipped from V and 5 bases from J, the junction kept 15 bases outside the gene matches. Here the CDR3 reads CASSDGTGGNWRLYGYTF. The CDR3 DNA follows: TGTGCCAGCAGCGACGGGACAGGGGGCAATTGGAGACTTTATGGCTACACCTTC.

This chain links TRBV11-3 with TRBJ2-1; 8 bases are a match to TRBD1. Germline CDR1 reads SGHNT; CDR2 reads YENEEA. Trimming removed 5 bases from V and 3 bases from J; junction bases left unmatched: 18. The CDR3 extends over 19 amino acids. The CDR3: CASSQHRTGISSDYNEQFF. The CDR3 region has the DNA TGTGCCAGCAGCCAGCATCGGACAGGGATTTCCTCAGACTACAATGAGCAGTTCTTC.

The DNA of the CDR3 is TGTGCCACCTCAAGCGGGGGGTCCGAGACCCAGTACTTC. Its protein product is CATSSGGSETQYF. This rearrangement joins TRBV24-1 to TRBJ2-5; TRBD2 matches 9 bases. This CDR3 has 13 residues. V dropped 9 bases and J dropped 5; count of bases not matched to a gene: 6. From germline, CDR1 is KGHDR and CDR2 SFDVKD.

In this sample, this clone turned up a few times. The chain joins TRBV28 to TRBJ1-1; unclear D gene. Germline CDR1 and CDR2: MDHEN and SYDVKM. This CDR3 is built from 14 residues. V gave up 3 bases and J gave up 1 base, with 9 bases separating them. This chain's CDR3 is CASSLAGPNTEAFF. The CDR3 region has the DNA TGTGCCAGCAGTTTGGCGGGTCCGAACACTGAAGCTTTCTTT.

The chain is built from TRBV18 and TRBJ2-3, with D perhaps TRBD2 (5 bases). The CDR3 is made up of 17 amino acids. Trimming pared 2 bases from V and 2 bases from J, leaving 17 bases between. Looked up from germline, CDR1 is KGHSH and CDR2 is LQKENI. CDR3 DNA sequence: TGTGCCAGCTCACCAACCCTGCCTAGCAGCCACACAGATACGCAGTATTTT. Its protein is CASSPTLPSSHTDTQYF.

CDR3 sequence (DNA): TGTGCCAGCCGTTTCCCGTACCAAGAGACCCAGTACTTC. Translated, it gives CASRFPYQETQYF. The chain carries TRBV11-2 and TRBJ2-5; no reliable D call. V was clipped by 8 bases and J by 0 bases, with 10 bases between them. Germline CDR1 SGHAT, CDR2 FQNNGV. The CDR3 consists of 13 residues.